A single sample gave rise to the 11 T cell receptor beta chains below, sequenced in a study of T cells after posttransplantation cyclophosphamide (dated by TCRdb to between 2015 and 2016). The library was prepared using the immunoSEQ multiplex PCR assay. The table comes from immuneACCESS by way of TCRdb, which keeps in-frame sequences with V and J called. Part of the clones is missing from these tables; in studies checked, under half for an unresolved V gene and the rest for unknown reasons. This sample has about 6,700 clones in the table, none counted a single time. The top ten hold approximately 5.6% of the sample. The label giving this sample's treatment or condition can be read as: high-dose cyclophosphamide on days +3 and +4 as single-agent GVHD prophylaxis. Busulfan and fludarabine conditioning, a related or unrelated marrow graft, and cyclophosphamide on days +3 and +4 were given to PTCy patients.

The sample was PBMCs, taken after an allogeneic stem cell transplant with post-transplant cyclophosphamide. These receptor sequences come from a male patient aged 30 to 39 who received an allogeneic stem cell transplant from an unrelated donor, was CMV-positive, and had acute and chronic GVHD. After a transplant, some T cells may have been passed on by the graft donor.

Within the sample, this clone is medium-sized. The chain uses TRBV5-6 and TRBJ1-4; no definite D call. There are 16 residues in the CDR3. Trimming took off 0 bases at V and 4 bases at J, with 13 bases between the two ends. From germline, CDR1 is SGHDT and CDR2 YYEEEE. CDR3 amino acids: CASSLVGPGGNEKLFF. The CDR3 nucleotides are TGTGCCAGCAGCTTGGTCGGGCCAGGAGGTAATGAAAAACTGTTTTTT.

At least ten counts were recorded for this clone. The chain links TRBV10-3 to TRBJ1-4, with no clear D. Looked up from germline, CDR1 is ENHRY and CDR2 is SYGVKD. The V and J ends lost 0 bases and 5 bases respectively, with 10 bases between them. This CDR3 is 15 amino acids long. The CDR3 DNA reads TGTGCCATCAGTGAGTCGAGGTCCAGAAATGAAAAACTGTTTTTT. Encoded protein: CAISESRSRNEKLFF.

This clone was recorded at least ten times. This chain joins TRBV19 and TRBJ2-1; a weak D match, TRBD2 (6 bases). Deletions cut 10 bases from V and 5 bases from J, with 18 bases between. This CDR3 is 14 amino acids long. CDR1 and CDR2 from the germline V gene are LNHDA and SQIVND (reference sequence). Here the CDR3 reads CANRIGAGNNEQFF. CDR3 sequence (DNA): TGTGCCAATAGAATAGGGGCGGGAAACAATGAGCAGTTCTTC.

This clone was observed many times. An end of the junction does not agree with germline; a read error may underlie this. V gene TRBV7-7 combines with J gene TRBJ2-5; the D gene is possibly TRBD1 (5 bases). This CDR3 is built from 15 residues. The germline gives CDR1 SSHAT, CDR2 FNYEAQ (reference sequence). The CDR3 sequence: CASSLDGQGTETQYF. The CDR3 DNA follows: TGTGCTAGCAGCTTAGATGGCCAGGGTACAGAGACCCAGTACTTC.

This clone appeared a few times. The chain uses TRBV7-9 and TRBJ2-5; 10 nucleotides line up with TRBD2. V lost 5 bases and J lost 0; bases outside the gene matches: 6. Germline lookup yields CDR1 SEHNR and CDR2 FQNEAQ (reference sequence). The CDR3 has 16 amino acids. Written as DNA, the CDR3 is TGTGCCAGCAGCCCCAGGACTAGCGGCTACCAAGAGACCCAGTACTTC. It yields the protein CASSPRTSGYQETQYF. The full variable domain, rest sourced from reference TRBV7-9 and TRBJ2-5, is DTGVSQNPRHKITKRGQNVTFRCDPISEHNRLYWYRQTLGQGPEFLTYFQNEAQLEKSRLLSDRFSAERPKGSFSTLEIQRTEQGDSAMYLCASSPRTSGYQETQYFGPGTRLLVL.

This clone was seen at least ten times. This chain links TRBV7-2 with TRBJ2-7; D call uncertain. V shed 3 bases and J shed 3 bases, with 9 bases lying between them. CDR1 and CDR2 (germline): SGHTA, FQGNSA. This CDR3 is built from 13 residues. The CDR3 region has the DNA TGTGCCAGCAGCTTGCCCCAGGTCTACGAGCAGTACTTC. This translates into CASSLPQVYEQYF.

This clone was seen a handful of times. An end of the junction differs from the germline gene, which may be a read error. CDR3 nucleotides: TGTGCCAGCAGCGCGGGTCACGGGGAAGCGGGGGAGCAGCTCTTC. This encodes CASSAGHGEAGEQLF. This sequence joins TRBV9 and TRBJ2-1; 8 bases line up with TRBD2. The CDR3 consists of 15 residues. Germline loops: CDR1 SGDLS, CDR2 YYNGEE.

Many counts were recorded for this clone. The chain couples TRBV12-5 to TRBJ1-1; D might be TRBD1 (6 bases). V lost 1 base, J lost 7 bases, and 22 bases lay in between. In germline, CDR1 is LGHNT, CDR2 FRNRAP. CDR3 size: 17 residues. CDR3 coding DNA: TGTGCTAGTGGTTTGGCCGAAACACACAGGGAACGGGGTGAAGCTTTCTTT. This gives the protein CASGLAETHRERGEAFF.

This clone was counted ten times or more. The J gene is TRBJ1-2, the V gene TRBV5-1; D unclear. The CDR3 runs 16 residues. Germline CDR1 reads SGHRS; CDR2 reads YFSETQ. Deletions cut 5 bases from V and 5 bases from J, with 22 bases between. The CDR3 coding sequence is TGCGCCAGCAGTGCTGGAAGGCCCGCTTCGGGGTATGGCTACACCTTC. This encodes CASSAGRPASGYGYTF. Supplemented by reference TRBV5-1 and TRBJ1-2, the full variable domain reads KAGVTQTPRYLIKTRGQQVTLSCSPISGHRSVSWYQQTPGQGLQFLFEYFSETQRNKGNFPGRFSGRQFSNSRSEMNVSTLELGDSALYLCASSAGRPASGYGYTFGSGTRLTVV.

This clone was counted at least ten times. This chain connects TRBV27 to TRBJ1-3; a weak D match, TRBD1 (5 bases). CDR3 length equals 15 residues. The V and J ends lost 6 bases and 4 bases respectively, with 16 bases between them. The V gene's germline CDR1 is MNHEY and CDR2 SMNVEV (reference sequence). This CDR3 reads CASRLNQGTGNTIYF. In DNA form, the CDR3 reads TGTGCCAGCAGACTAAATCAGGGAACGGGAAACACCATATATTTT.

This clone was counted at least ten times. The chain carries TRBV19 and TRBJ2-1, with a weak D call TRBD2 (6 bases). V was clipped by 5 bases and J by 0 bases, with 11 bases between them. This CDR3 region has 15 residues. Germline CDR1 is LNHDA and CDR2 is SQIVND (reference sequence). The CDR3 spells CASSSPSASYNEQFF. The CDR3 nucleotides are TGTGCCAGTAGTTCCCCTAGCGCCTCCTACAATGAGCAGTTCTTC.